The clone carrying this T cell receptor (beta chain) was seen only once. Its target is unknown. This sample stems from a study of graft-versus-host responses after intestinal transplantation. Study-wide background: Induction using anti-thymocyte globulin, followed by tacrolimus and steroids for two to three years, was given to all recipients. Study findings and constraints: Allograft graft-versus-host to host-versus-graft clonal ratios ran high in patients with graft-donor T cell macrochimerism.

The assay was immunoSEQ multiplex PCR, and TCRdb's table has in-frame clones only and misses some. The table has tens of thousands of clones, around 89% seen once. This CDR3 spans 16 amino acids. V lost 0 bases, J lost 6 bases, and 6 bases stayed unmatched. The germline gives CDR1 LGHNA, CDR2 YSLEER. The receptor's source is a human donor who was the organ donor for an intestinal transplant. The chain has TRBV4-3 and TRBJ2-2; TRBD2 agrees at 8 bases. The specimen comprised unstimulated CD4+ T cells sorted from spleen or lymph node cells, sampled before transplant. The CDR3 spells CASSQDSGAAAGELFF. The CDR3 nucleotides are TGCGCCAGCAGCCAAGATAGCGGGGCAGCGGCCGGGGAGCTGTTTTTT.